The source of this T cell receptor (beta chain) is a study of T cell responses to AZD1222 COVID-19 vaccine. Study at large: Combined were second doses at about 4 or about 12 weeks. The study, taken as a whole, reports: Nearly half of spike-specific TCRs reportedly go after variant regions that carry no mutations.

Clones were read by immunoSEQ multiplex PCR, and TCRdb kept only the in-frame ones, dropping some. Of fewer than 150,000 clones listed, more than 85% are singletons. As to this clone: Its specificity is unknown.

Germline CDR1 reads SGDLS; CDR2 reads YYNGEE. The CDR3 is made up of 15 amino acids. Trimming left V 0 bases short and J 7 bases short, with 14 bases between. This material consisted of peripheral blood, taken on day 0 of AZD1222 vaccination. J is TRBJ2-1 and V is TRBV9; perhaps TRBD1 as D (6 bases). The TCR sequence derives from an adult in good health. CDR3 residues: CASSVAGTIDNEQFF. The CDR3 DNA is TGTGCCAGCAGCGTAGCGGGGACAATTGATAATGAGCAGTTCTTC.